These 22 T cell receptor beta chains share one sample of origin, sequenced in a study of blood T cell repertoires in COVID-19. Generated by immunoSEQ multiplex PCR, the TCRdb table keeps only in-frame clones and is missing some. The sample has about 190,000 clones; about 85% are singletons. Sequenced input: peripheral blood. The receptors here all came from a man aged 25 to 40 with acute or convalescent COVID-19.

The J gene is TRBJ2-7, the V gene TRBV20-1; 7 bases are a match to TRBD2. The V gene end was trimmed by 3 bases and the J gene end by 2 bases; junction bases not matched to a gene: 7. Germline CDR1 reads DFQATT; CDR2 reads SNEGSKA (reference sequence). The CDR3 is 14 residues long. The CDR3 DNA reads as TGCAGTGCTAGTGGCCGGGGGGTTACCTACGAGCAGTACTTC. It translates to CSASGRGVTYEQYF.

This CDR3 reads CASSPSVGLSYEQYF. CDR3 coding DNA: TGTGCCAGCAGCCCGAGTGTGGGGCTCTCCTACGAGCAGTACTTC. The J gene is TRBJ2-7, the V gene TRBV13; TRBD1 is a possible D gene (5 bases). The CDR3 contains 15 residues. Trimming removed 5 bases from V and 0 bases from J, with 14 bases in between. Germline values: CDR1 PRHDT, CDR2 FYEKMQ (reference sequence).

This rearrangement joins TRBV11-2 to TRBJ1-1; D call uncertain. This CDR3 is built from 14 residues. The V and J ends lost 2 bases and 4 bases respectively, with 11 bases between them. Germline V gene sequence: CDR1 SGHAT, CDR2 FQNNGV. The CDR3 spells CASSLTRRVTEAFF. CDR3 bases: TGTGCCAGCAGCTTAACCAGGAGGGTCACTGAAGCTTTCTTT.

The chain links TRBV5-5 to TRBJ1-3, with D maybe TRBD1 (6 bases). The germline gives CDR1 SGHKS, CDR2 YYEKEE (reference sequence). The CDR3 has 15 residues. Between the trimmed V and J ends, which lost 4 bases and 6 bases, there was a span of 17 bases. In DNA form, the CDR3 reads TGTGCCAGCAGCCCCCAACAGGGAGCGGTAAACACCATATATTTT. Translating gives CASSPQQGAVNTIYF.

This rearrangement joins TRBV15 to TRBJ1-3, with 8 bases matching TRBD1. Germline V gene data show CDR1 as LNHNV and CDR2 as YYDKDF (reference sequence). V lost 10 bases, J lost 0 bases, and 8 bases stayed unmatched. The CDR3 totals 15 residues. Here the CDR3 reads CAIGRDRSSGNTIYF. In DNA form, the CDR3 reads TGTGCCATAGGGAGGGACAGGAGCTCTGGAAACACCATATATTTT.

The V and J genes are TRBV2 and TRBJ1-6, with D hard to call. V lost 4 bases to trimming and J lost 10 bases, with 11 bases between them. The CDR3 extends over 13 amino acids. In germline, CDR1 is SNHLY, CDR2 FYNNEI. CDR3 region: CASSVEGRSPLHF. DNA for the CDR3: TGTGCCAGCAGTGTTGAAGGCAGGTCACCCCTCCACTTT.

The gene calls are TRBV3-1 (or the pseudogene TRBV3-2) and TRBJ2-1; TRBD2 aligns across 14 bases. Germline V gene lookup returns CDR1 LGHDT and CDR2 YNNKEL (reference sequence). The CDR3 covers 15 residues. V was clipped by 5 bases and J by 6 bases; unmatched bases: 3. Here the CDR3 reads CASSMGTSGSNEQFF. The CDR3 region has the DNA TGTGCCAGCAGCATGGGGACTAGCGGGAGCAATGAGCAGTTCTTC.

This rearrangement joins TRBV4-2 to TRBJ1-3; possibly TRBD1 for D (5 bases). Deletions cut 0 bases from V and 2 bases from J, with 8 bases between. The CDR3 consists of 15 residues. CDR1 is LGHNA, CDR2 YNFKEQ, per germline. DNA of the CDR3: TGTGCCAGCAGCCAAGAGTTGACAGCTGGAAACACCATATATTTT. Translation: CASSQELTAGNTIYF.

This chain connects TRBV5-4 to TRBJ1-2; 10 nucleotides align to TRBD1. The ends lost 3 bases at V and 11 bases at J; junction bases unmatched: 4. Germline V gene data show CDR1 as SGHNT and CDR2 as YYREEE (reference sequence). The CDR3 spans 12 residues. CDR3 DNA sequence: TGTGCCAGCAGCTGGGACAGGGGTTTGTACACCTTC. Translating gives CASSWDRGLYTF.

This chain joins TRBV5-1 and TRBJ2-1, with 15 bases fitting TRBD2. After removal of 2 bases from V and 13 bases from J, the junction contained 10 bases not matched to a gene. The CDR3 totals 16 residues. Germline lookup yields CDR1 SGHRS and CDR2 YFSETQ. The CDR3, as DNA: TGCGCCAGCAGCTTAACAGGCGGGACTAGCGGGGGGCGACAGTTCTTC. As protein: CASSLTGGTSGGRQFF.

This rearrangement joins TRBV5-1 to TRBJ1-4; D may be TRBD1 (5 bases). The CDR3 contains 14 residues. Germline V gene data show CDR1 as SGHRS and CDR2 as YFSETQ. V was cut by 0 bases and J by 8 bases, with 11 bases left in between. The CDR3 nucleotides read TGCGCCAGCAGCTTGGGGCAGGGCGAAGAAAAACTGTTTTTT. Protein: CASSLGQGEEKLFF.

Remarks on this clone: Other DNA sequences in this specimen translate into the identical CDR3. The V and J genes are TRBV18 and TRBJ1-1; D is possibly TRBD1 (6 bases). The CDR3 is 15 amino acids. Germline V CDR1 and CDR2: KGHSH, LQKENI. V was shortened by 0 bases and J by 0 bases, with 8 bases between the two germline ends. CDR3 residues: CASSPPRGMNTEAFF. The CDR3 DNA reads TGTGCCAGCTCACCACCGAGGGGGATGAACACTGAAGCTTTCTTT.

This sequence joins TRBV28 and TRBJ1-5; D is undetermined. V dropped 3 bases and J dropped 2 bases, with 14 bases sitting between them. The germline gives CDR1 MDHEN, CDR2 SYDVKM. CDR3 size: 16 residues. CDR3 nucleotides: TGTGCCAGCAGTTTGTCGGCAGCCGGGGGCAATCAGCCCCAGCATTTT. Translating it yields CASSLSAAGGNQPQHF.

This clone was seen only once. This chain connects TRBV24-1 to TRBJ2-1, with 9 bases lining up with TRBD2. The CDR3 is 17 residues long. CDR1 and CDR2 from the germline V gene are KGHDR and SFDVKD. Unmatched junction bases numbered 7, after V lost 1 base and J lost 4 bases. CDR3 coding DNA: TGTGCCACCAGTGATTTAGAGGCGGGAGGGCGGTACAATGAGCAGTTCTTC. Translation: CATSDLEAGGRYNEQFF.

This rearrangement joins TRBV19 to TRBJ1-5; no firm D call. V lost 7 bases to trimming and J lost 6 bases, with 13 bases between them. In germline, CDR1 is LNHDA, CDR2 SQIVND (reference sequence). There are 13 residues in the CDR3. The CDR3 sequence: CASMNRGGQPQHF. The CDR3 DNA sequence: TGTGCCAGTATGAACAGAGGAGGTCAGCCCCAGCATTTT.

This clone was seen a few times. CDR3 DNA sequence: TGTGCCAGCAGCATCCTACAGGGGGTAAGCTCCTACAATGAGCAGTTCTTC. It yields the protein CASSILQGVSSYNEQFF. The gene calls are TRBV13 and TRBJ2-1; 8 nucleotides agree with TRBD1. Trimming took 5 bases from V and 0 from J; bases not matched to a gene: 9. The CDR3 totals 17 residues. Germline CDR1 is PRHDT and CDR2 is FYEKMQ (reference sequence).

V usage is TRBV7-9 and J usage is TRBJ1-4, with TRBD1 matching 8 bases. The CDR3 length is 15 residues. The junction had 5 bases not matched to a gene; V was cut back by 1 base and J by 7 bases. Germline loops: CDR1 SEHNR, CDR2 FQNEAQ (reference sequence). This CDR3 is CASSLVTGGSEKLFF. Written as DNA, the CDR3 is TGTGCCAGCAGCTTAGTTACAGGGGGGAGTGAAAAACTGTTTTTT.

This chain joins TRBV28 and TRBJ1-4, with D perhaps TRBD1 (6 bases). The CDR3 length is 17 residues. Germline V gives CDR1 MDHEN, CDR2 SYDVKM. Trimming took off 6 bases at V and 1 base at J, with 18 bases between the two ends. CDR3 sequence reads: CASRGQQMVLTNEKLFF. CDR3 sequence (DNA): TGTGCCAGCAGGGGACAACAGATGGTGTTAACTAATGAAAAACTGTTTTTT.

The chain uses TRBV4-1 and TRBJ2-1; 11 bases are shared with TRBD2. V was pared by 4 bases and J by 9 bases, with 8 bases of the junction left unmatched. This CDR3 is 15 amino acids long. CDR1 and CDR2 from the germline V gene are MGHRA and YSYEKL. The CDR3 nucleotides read TGCGCCAGCAGCCTCCCGGGACTAGCGGACCCTGAGCAGTTCTTC. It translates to CASSLPGLADPEQFF.

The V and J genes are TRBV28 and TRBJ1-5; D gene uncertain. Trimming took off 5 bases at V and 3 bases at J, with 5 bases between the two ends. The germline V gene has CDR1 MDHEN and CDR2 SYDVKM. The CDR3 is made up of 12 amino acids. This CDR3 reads CASSLPNQPQHF. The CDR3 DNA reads TGTGCCAGCAGTCTTCCCAATCAGCCCCAGCATTTT.

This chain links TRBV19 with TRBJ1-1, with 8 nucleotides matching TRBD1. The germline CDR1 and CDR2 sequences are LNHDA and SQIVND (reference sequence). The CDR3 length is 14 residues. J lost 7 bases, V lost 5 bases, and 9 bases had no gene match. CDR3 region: CASSAWTGNVEAFF. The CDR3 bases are TGTGCCAGTAGTGCATGGACAGGGAATGTTGAAGCTTTCTTT. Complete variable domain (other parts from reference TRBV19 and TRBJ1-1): DGGITQSPKYLFRKEGQNVTLSCEQNLNHDAMYWYRQDPGQGLRLIYYSQIVNDFQKGDIAEGYSVSREKKESFPLTVTSAQKNPTAFYLCASSAWTGNVEAFFGQGTRLTVV.

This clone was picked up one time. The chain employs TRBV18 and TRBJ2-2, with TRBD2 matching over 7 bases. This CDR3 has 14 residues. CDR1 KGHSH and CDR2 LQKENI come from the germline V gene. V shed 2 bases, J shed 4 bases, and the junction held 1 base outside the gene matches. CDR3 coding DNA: TGTGCCAGCTCACCAGGCGGGGGCACCGGGGAGCTGTTTTTT. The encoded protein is CASSPGGGTGELFF. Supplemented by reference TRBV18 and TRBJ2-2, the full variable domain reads NAGVMQNPRHLVRRRGQEARLRCSPMKGHSHVYWYRQLPEEGLKFMVYLQKENIIDESGMPKERFSAEFPKEGPSILRIQQVVRGDSAAYFCASSPGGGTGELFFGEGSRLTVL.